A selection of T cell receptor beta chains follows, all from one sample in a study of cytomegalovirus exposure and HLA in healthy donors. Sequenced by immunoSEQ multiplex PCR; TCRdb stores in-frame clones only, minus some. Among about 92,000 clones listed, roughly 81% were seen once. Sequencing used PBMCs. Receptors were obtained from a woman under 30 in good health and CMV-seropositive. Both conserved end residues are part of each CDR3. A D gene is named only where the DNA matches it firmly. A clone size is listed for some rows: how often the clone was seen (once, few, many), or a class if it is expanded.

>.|TRBV29-1|TRBJ1-2|.
CSVAGQYGYTF
TGCAGCGTTGCCGGACAGTATGGCTACACCTTC
>.|TRBV30|TRBJ1-1|.
CAWMGGRGNTEAFF
TGTGCCTGGATGGGGGGGAGGGGGAACACTGAAGCTTTCTTT
>once|TRBV15|TRBJ2-6|.
CATSGGAPNVLTF
TGTGCCACCAGTGGGGGGGCTCCCAACGTCCTGACTTTC
>.|TRBV18|TRBJ1-1|TRBD1
CASSHGQENTEAFF
TGTGCCAGCTCTCACGGACAGGAGAACACTGAAGCTTTCTTT
>.|TRBV29-1|TRBJ1-4|TRBD1
CSAMTGAGEKLFF
TGCAGCGCCATGACAGGGGCTGGTGAAAAGCTGTTTTTT
>.|TRBV6-1|TRBJ2-2|TRBD1
CAQQLWDREAGELFF
TGTGCCCAGCAGTTATGGGACAGGGAAGCCGGGGAGCTGTTTTTT
>.|TRBV13|TRBJ1-1|.
CASSLRGNTEAFF
TGTGCCAGCAGCTTACGAGGGAACACTGAAGCTTTCTTT
>.|TRBV7-6|TRBJ2-1|TRBD2
CASSLGWGGSHVLYNEQFF
TGTGCCAGCAGCTTAGGATGGGGGGGGAGCCATGTCCTCTACAATGAGCAGTTCTTC
>.|TRBV25-1|TRBJ2-1|TRBD1
CASSDPRGQGDNEQFF
TGTGCCAGCAGTGACCCCCGAGGACAGGGGGACAATGAGCAGTTCTTC
>once|TRBV5-1|TRBJ1-5|TRBD1
CASSRDSASNQPQHF
TGCGCCAGCAGCAGGGACAGTGCTAGCAATCAGCCCCAGCATTTT
>.|TRBV19|TRBJ1-2|.
CASSIVFRGYGYTF
TGTGCCAGTAGTATAGTATTTAGAGGCTATGGCTACACCTTC
>.|TRBV5-4|TRBJ2-7|.
CASSSISGITSYEQYF
TGTGCCAGCAGCTCGATTAGCGGCATCACTTCCTACGAGCAGTACTTC
>few|TRBV7-3|TRBJ2-3|.
CASSLGPSGLSTDTQYF
TGTGCCAGCAGCTTAGGTCCATCGGGACTTAGCACAGATACGCAGTATTTT
>once|TRBV28|TRBJ2-7|.
CASSLGGSRGEQYF
TGTGCCAGCAGTTTAGGGGGCTCGAGAGGGGAGCAGTACTTC
>.|TRBV27|TRBJ1-5|TRBD1
CASSGTGDQPQHF
TGTGCCAGCAGCGGGACAGGGGATCAGCCCCAGCATTTT
>.|TRBV5-1|TRBJ1-1|.
CASGDNPGNTEAFF
TGCGCCAGCGGCGACAACCCAGGGAACACTGAAGCTTTCTTT
>.|TRBV30|TRBJ2-3|.
CAWSVLSGLSDTQYF
TGTGCCTGGAGTGTACTATCGGGATTGTCGGATACGCAGTATTTT
>few|TRBV25-1|TRBJ2-1|.
CASSAGVGEDEQFF
TGTGCCAGCAGTGCGGGGGTTGGGGAAGATGAGCAGTTCTTC
>.|TRBV28|TRBJ2-1|TRBD1
CASRSLLEGTGVYNEQFF
TGTGCCAGCAGGTCCCTCCTTGAGGGGACAGGGGTCTACAATGAGCAGTTCTTC
>.|TRBV28|TRBJ1-5|.
CASSFGGAAQPQHF
TGTGCCAGCAGTTTTGGGGGGGCTGCTCAGCCCCAGCATTTT
>.|TRBV5-1|TRBJ2-5|TRBD1
CASSLAGTGSHQETQYF
TGCGCCAGCAGCTTGGCAGGGACAGGGAGTCACCAAGAGACCCAGTACTTC
>.|TRBV4-1|TRBJ1-6|TRBD1
CASSQGTGDSPLHF
TGCGCCAGCAGCCAAGGGACAGGGGATTCACCCCTCCACTTT
>.|TRBV5-4|TRBJ2-7|TRBD1
CASSSRTGTYEQYF
TGTGCCAGCAGCTCTAGGACAGGCACCTACGAGCAGTACTTC
>.|TRBV28|TRBJ1-5|.
CASSTPPRLVPGNQPQHF
TGTGCCAGCAGTACCCCCCCGAGATTGGTTCCCGGCAATCAGCCCCAGCATTTT
>.|TRBV18|TRBJ1-1|.
CASSPQEGAEAFF
TGTGCCAGCTCACCACAGGAAGGGGCTGAAGCTTTCTTT
>.|TRBV7-6|TRBJ1-2|.
CATAPNADNYGYTF
TGTGCCACCGCACCCAATGCAGATAACTATGGCTACACCTTC
>.|TRBV2|TRBJ1-2|.
CASKQTGLYDGYTF
TGTGCCAGCAAGCAAACAGGGTTATACGATGGCTACACCTTC
>.|TRBV5-1|TRBJ2-7|.
CASSLSVASYEQYF
TGCGCCAGCAGCTTGTCAGTAGCCTCCTACGAGCAGTACTTC
>.|TRBV7-3|TRBJ2-7|TRBD1
CASSPAADRGYEQYF
TGTGCCAGCAGCCCCGCGGCGGACAGGGGATACGAGCAGTACTTC
>.|TRBV10-2|TRBJ2-5|.
CASAGETQYF
TGCGCCAGCGCAGGAGAGACCCAGTACTTC
>few|TRBV28|TRBJ1-6|.
CASRPTQLAPLHF
TGTGCCAGCAGACCGACACAATTGGCTCCCCTCCACTTT
>.|TRBV19|TRBJ2-2|TRBD2
CASQTSGRITGELFF
TGTGCCAGTCAGACTAGCGGGAGAATTACCGGGGAGCTGTTTTTT
>.|TRBV5-1|TRBJ2-1|.
CASSLETALEQFF
TGCGCCAGCAGCTTGGAGACTGCCCTTGAGCAGTTCTTC
>.|TRBV15|TRBJ1-5|.
CATSPLGGGQPQHF
TGTGCCACCAGCCCCTTGGGTGGAGGTCAGCCCCAGCATTTT
>.|TRBV19|TRBJ1-5|.
CASSISQGLSNQPQHF
TGTGCCAGTAGTATAAGTCAGGGTCTGAGCAATCAGCCCCAGCATTTT
>.|TRBV29-1|TRBJ1-5|.
CSVIHTQGFNQPQHF
TGCAGCGTGATCCACACCCAGGGTTTCAATCAGCCCCAGCATTTT
>.|TRBV6-5|TRBJ1-1|TRBD1
CASSSNRGLEAFF
TGTGCCAGCAGCTCAAACAGGGGGCTGGAAGCTTTCTTT
>.|TRBV10-1|TRBJ2-1|.
CASSESRGRSEQFF
TGCGCCAGCAGTGAGTCGCGGGGACGAAGTGAGCAGTTCTTC
>.|TRBV5-1|TRBJ2-3|TRBD2
CASSETLSGLASNTQYF
TGCGCCAGCAGCGAGACTCTATCGGGACTAGCGTCGAATACGCAGTATTTT
>.|TRBV19|TRBJ2-7|TRBD2
CASSPRTSGTYEQYF
TGTGCCAGTAGTCCACGGACTAGCGGGACCTACGAGCAGTACTTC
>.|TRBV2|TRBJ1-1|.
CASSGPSQDTEAFF
TGTGCCAGCAGTGGGCCTTCGCAGGACACTGAAGCTTTCTTT
>.|TRBV7-9|TRBJ1-6|.
CASSLSGDGSPLHF
TGTGCCAGCAGCTTATCGGGAGACGGTTCACCCCTCCACTTT
>.|TRBV6-5|TRBJ1-1|.
CASSYSPAEAFF
TGTGCCAGCAGTTACTCTCCAGCTGAAGCTTTCTTT
>.|TRBV27|TRBJ1-5|.
CASSLARVGLQPQHF
TGTGCCAGCAGTTTAGCCAGGGTCGGGCTCCAGCCCCAGCATTTT
>few|TRBV10-3|TRBJ1-4|.
CAISEPQGGREKLFF
TGTGCCATCAGTGAGCCCCAGGGTGGTAGGGAAAAACTGTTTTTT
>few|TRBV10-3|TRBJ2-1|TRBD2
CAISAGLAGQEQFF
TGTGCCATCAGCGCGGGACTAGCGGGTCAGGAGCAGTTCTTC
>.|TRBV7-9|TRBJ2-2|.
CASSLGGNTGELFF
TGTGCCAGCAGCTTGGGGGGAAACACCGGGGAGCTGTTTTTT
>.|TRBV29-1|TRBJ2-2|TRBD2
CSARTGGNTGELFF
TGCAGCGCTCGAACGGGGGGGAACACCGGGGAGCTGTTTTTT
>.|TRBV9|TRBJ1-3|.
CASSVRLGRDTIYF
TGTGCCAGCAGCGTAAGGTTAGGTCGGGACACCATATATTTT
>.|TRBV6-5|TRBJ2-1|.
CASRLNNEQFF
TGTGCCAGCAGACTTAACAATGAGCAGTTCTTC
>.|TRBV15|TRBJ1-5|.
CATSREAQHQPQHF
TGTGCCACCAGCAGAGAGGCACAGCATCAGCCCCAGCATTTT
>once|TRBV11-1|TRBJ2-7|TRBD2
CASSSLALAGNEQYF
TGTGCCAGCAGCTCTCTCGCTTTAGCGGGTAACGAGCAGTACTTC
>.|TRBV6-5|TRBJ1-4|.
CASSPPGQTEKLFF
TGTGCCAGCAGCCCCCCAGGACAGACTGAAAAACTGTTTTTT